This T cell receptor beta chain is drawn from a study of blood T cells in healthy people across ages. Germline V gives CDR1 MNHNS, CDR2 SASEGT. V was shortened by 2 bases and J by 0 bases, with 4 bases between the two germline ends. CDR3 size: 13 residues. This clonotype appeared a few times. A second 7 to 11 cycle PCR used barcoded and J-beta primers. TCRdb re-derived calls from the 5' RACE reads in MiXCR, one entry per CDR3 protein. The profile shows some 1,000,000 distinct CDR3 sequences, 20% to 25% of them singletons. These data are also associated with another study on T cells of mothers and their children.

The specimen sequenced was blood. The genes are TRBV6-1 and TRBJ1-1; D unclear. This clonotype originated in a girl between 2 and 10 years old in good health. CDR3 DNA sequence: TGTGCCAGCAGTGAACAGGTGAACACTGAAGCTTTCTTT. It codes for CASSEQVNTEAFF.